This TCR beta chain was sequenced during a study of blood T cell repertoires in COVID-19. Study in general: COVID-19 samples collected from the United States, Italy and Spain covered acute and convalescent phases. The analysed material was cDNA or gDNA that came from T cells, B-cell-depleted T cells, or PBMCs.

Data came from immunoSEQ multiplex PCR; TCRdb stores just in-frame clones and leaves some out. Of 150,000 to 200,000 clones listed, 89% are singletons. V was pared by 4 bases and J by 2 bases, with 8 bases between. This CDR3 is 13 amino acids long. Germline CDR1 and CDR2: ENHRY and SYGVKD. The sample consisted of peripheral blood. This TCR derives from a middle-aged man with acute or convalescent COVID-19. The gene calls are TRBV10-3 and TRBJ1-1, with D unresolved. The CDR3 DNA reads TGTGCCATCAGTGTCGCGAGTAACACTGAAGCTTTCTTT. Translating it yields CAISVASNTEAFF.